Following are 17 T cell receptor beta chains from one sample sequenced in a study of breast tumors, draining lymph nodes, adjacent tissues. Breast cancer patients provided tissue from their axillary draining lymph nodes. TCRdb re-derived calls from the multiplex PCR reads in MiXCR, one entry per CDR3 protein. The sample lists about 89,000 distinct CDR3 sequences, roughly 28% seen once, with roughly 7.3% in the top ten. The specimen sequenced was axillary lymph node tissue. Every receptor here comes from a female donor with breast cancer. Some clones in this sample may be carry-over from other donors' samples.

Of note for this clonotype: A junction boundary mismatches the germline segment, possibly from a read error. This chain connects TRBV4-2 to TRBJ1-2; 7 bases map to TRBD1. This CDR3 is built from 17 residues. The germline V gene encodes CDR1 LGHNA and CDR2 YNFKEQ. The CDR3 DNA reads as TGTGCCGGCAGCCAGGCTACTCCGGGACAGATAAACTATGGCTACACCTTC. The encoded protein is CAGSQATPGQINYGYTF.

This clonotype turned up a few times. The chain links TRBV25-1 to TRBJ1-1; 7 bases agree with TRBD1. The CDR3 has 14 residues. CDR1 and CDR2 (germline): MGHDK, SYGVNS. The ends lost 4 bases at V and 0 bases at J; junction bases unmatched: 2. For the CDR3, the DNA is TGTGCCAGCAGTGGGGACAGCTTGAACACTGAAGCTTTCTTT. Amino acid sequence: CASSGDSLNTEAFF.

This clonotype occurred many times. The chain recombines TRBV5-1 with TRBJ2-7; TRBD1 agrees at 10 bases. Germline lookup yields CDR1 SGHRS and CDR2 YFSETQ. V gave up 4 bases and J gave up 5 bases; unmatched junction bases: 3. CDR3 length: 13 residues. The CDR3 DNA reads TGCGCCAGCAGCCGGGACAGGGGCGACGAGCAGTACTTC. Encoded protein: CASSRDRGDEQYF.

This chain connects TRBV3-1 to TRBJ1-6; no clear D gene. Trimming took 3 bases from V and 10 from J, leaving 13 bases between them. The length of the CDR3 is 14 residues. Per the germline V gene, CDR1 is LGHDT and CDR2 is YNNKEL (reference sequence). The CDR3, as DNA: TGTGCCAGCAGCCAGCTTGGCGACCAATCACCCCTCCACTTT. This translates into CASSQLGDQSPLHF.

This clonotype was detected ten times or more. This chain links TRBV6-2 or TRBV6-3 with TRBJ2-7; 8 nucleotides agree with TRBD2. CDR1 is MNHEY and CDR2 is SVGEGT in the germline V gene. J lost 3 bases, V lost 5 bases, and 12 bases had no gene match. This CDR3 comprises 16 residues. The CDR3, as DNA: TGTGCCAGCAGTCGAACTCTTTCCGGGACTAGCTACGAGCAGTACTTC. Amino acid sequence: CASSRTLSGTSYEQYF.

This clonotype was seen only a few times. The V and J genes are TRBV5-5 and TRBJ2-7; no clear D gene. The CDR3 consists of 13 residues. Germline lookup yields CDR1 SGHKS and CDR2 YYEKEE (reference sequence). V was pared by 2 bases and J by 3 bases, with 9 bases between. CDR3 coding DNA: TGTGCCAGCAGCTTAGACCGGAACTACGAGCAGTACTTC. It codes for CASSLDRNYEQYF.

There are many counts of this clonotype. V and J are TRBV7-9 and TRBJ2-3; maybe TRBD2 (6 bases). Trimming took 5 bases from V and 0 from J, leaving 12 bases between them. Germline loops: CDR1 SEHNR, CDR2 FQNEAQ (reference sequence). The CDR3 is 15 amino acids. CDR3 DNA: TGTGCCAGCAGCCCACCCGGGAGTAGCACAGATACGCAGTATTTT. Encoded protein: CASSPPGSSTDTQYF.

Many counts were recorded for this clonotype. The chain is built from TRBV27 and TRBJ2-5; D possibly corresponds to TRBD1 (5 bases). The CDR3 runs to 15 residues. Germline V gene sequence: CDR1 MNHEY, CDR2 SMNVEV (reference sequence). Deletions cut 5 bases from V and 3 bases from J, with 16 bases between. The CDR3 sequence: CASSPGILFEETQYF. CDR3 nucleotides: TGTGCCAGCAGTCCAGGGATTCTCTTTGAAGAGACCCAGTACTTC.

The rearrangement uses TRBV10-3 and TRBJ2-3; 13 bases align to TRBD2. The junction had 9 bases not matched to a gene; V was cut back by 6 bases and J by 6 bases. There are 16 residues in the CDR3. Germline assignment: CDR1 ENHRY and CDR2 SYGVKD. The CDR3 here is CAIRSLTSGRSDTQYF. Here the CDR3 DNA reads TGTGCCATCAGGTCCCTGACTAGCGGGAGGTCGGATACGCAGTATTTT.

This clonotype was detected ten times or more. An end of the junction differs from the germline gene, which may be a read error. The CDR3: CAISSRDSDNEQFF. As DNA, the CDR3 is TGTGCCATCAGCTCCCGGGACTCCGACAATGAGCAGTTCTTC. This sequence joins TRBV10-3 and TRBJ2-1; TRBD2 is a possible D gene (6 bases). From germline, CDR1 is ENHRY and CDR2 SYGVKD. The CDR3 is 14 residues long.

This clonotype was counted at least ten times. This clone may be a read error of a much larger clone one base away. The chain has TRBV20-1 and TRBJ2-1; D is uncertain. The CDR3 is 12 residues long. Germline CDR1 DFQATT, CDR2 SNEGSKA (reference sequence). The CDR3 sequence: CSARIYYNEPFF. The CDR3 DNA reads as TGCAGTGCTCGGATCTACTACAATGAGCCGTTCTTC.

This clonotype was counted at least ten times. J is TRBJ2-1 and V is TRBV11-3, with 12 bases aligning to TRBD2. The trim removed 5 bases at V and 8 bases at J, leaving 10 bases unmatched. The CDR3 sequence is 16 residues long. The germline V gene encodes CDR1 SGHNT and CDR2 YENEEA. The CDR3 DNA is TGTGCCAGCAGCCCAAGGACTAGCGGGACAAGGGATGAGCAGTTCTTC. Encoded protein: CASSPRTSGTRDEQFF.

Regarding this clonotype: It may be a read error: a sequence one base away is much more abundant. The chain employs TRBV20-1 and TRBJ2-1; 11 bases fit TRBD2. CDR3 length: 13 amino acids. CDR1 and CDR2 (germline): DFQATT, SNEGSKA (reference sequence). CDR3 protein: CSAVAGGPNAQFF. The DNA of the CDR3 is TGCAGTGCTGTAGCGGGAGGGCCTAATGCGCAGTTCTTC.

This clonotype was seen repeatedly, ten times or more. The gene calls are TRBV20-1 and TRBJ2-3; D is unresolved. The V gene lost 0 bases and the J gene lost 0 bases, with 13 bases spanning the gap. Germline V gene data show CDR1 as DFQATT and CDR2 as SNEGSKA (reference sequence). This CDR3 contains 16 residues. For the CDR3, the DNA is TGCAGTGCTAGAGAGGGGATTTCGACTAGCACAGATACGCAGTATTTT. This translates into CSAREGISTSTDTQYF.

Only a few counts were recorded for this clonotype. At one end the junction does not follow the germline gene, possibly because of a read error. The genes are TRBV20-1 and TRBJ2-5; maybe TRBD2 (9 bases). The CDR3 totals 16 residues. From germline, CDR1 is DFQATT and CDR2 SNEGSKA (reference sequence). The CDR3 loop reads CSARSPPSGTGETQYF. The CDR3 bases are TGTAGTGCTAGGTCTCCCCCTAGCGGGACAGGAGAGACCCAGTACTTC.

This clonotype was observed at least ten times. CDR3 sequence reads: CASSVSPGLASEQYF. CDR3 bases: TGTGCCAGCAGTGTATCTCCGGGACTAGCGTCCGAGCAGTACTTC. The chain couples TRBV6-1 to TRBJ2-7; 10 bases line up with TRBD2. V lost 4 bases and J lost 6; bases outside the gene matches: 9. Per the germline V gene, CDR1 is MNHNS and CDR2 is SASEGT. The length of the CDR3 is 15 residues.

At least ten counts were recorded for this clonotype. The chain links TRBV28 to TRBJ1-5; TRBD1 is a possible D gene (6 bases). This CDR3 is built from 14 residues. Germline CDR1 reads MDHEN; CDR2 reads SYDVKM. Trimming shortened V by 5 bases and J by 6 bases, and 14 bases separated the two germline ends. The CDR3, as DNA: TGTGCCAGCAGTCCAGGGGAATGGAGTCAGCCCCAGCATTTT. This codes for CASSPGEWSQPQHF. The full variable domain, with the rest looked up from reference TRBV28 and TRBJ1-5, is DVKVTQSSRYLVKRTGEKVFLECVQDMDHENMFWYRQDPGLGLRLIYFSYDVKMKEKGDIPEGYSVSREKKERFSLILESASTNQTSMYLCASSPGEWSQPQHFGDGTRLSIL.